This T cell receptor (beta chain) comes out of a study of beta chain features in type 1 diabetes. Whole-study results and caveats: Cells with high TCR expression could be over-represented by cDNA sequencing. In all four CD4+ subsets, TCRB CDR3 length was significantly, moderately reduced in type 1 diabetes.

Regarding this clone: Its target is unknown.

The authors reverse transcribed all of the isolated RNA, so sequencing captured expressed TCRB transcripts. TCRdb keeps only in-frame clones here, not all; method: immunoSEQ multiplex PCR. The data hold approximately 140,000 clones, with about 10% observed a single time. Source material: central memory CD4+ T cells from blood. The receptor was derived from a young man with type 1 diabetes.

The CDR3 DNA is TGTGCCAGCAGCACACAGGGGGATCAGCCCCAGCATTTT. This sequence encodes CASSTQGDQPQHF. The rearrangement links TRBV7-6 to TRBJ1-5, with 8 nucleotides matching TRBD1. The CDR3 length is 13 residues. Looked up from germline, CDR1 is SGHVS and CDR2 is FNYEAQ. J was trimmed by 5 bases and V by 5 bases; bases with no gene match: 2.